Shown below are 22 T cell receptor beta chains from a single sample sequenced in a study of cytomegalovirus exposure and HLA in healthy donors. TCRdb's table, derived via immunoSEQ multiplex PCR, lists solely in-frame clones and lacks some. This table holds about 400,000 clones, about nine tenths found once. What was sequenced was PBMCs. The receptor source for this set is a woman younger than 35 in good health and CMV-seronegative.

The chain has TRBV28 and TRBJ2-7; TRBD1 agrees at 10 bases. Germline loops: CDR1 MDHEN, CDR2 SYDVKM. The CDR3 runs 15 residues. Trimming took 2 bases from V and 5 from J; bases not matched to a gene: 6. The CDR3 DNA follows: TGTGCCAGCAGTTTAGCACCGACAGGGGGCCACGAGCAGTACTTC. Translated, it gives CASSLAPTGGHEQYF.

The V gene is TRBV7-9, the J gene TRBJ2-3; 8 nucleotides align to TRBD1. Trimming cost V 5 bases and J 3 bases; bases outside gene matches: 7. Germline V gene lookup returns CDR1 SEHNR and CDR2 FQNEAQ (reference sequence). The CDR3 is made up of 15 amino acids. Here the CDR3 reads CASSTGQGDTDTQYF. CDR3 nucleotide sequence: TGTGCCAGCAGCACTGGACAGGGAGATACAGATACGCAGTATTTT.

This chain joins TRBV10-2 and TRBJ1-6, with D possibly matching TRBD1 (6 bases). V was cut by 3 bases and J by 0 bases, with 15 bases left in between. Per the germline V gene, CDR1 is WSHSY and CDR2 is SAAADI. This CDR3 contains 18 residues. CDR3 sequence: CASSEMTQGYSYNSPLHF. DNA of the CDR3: TGCGCCAGCAGTGAAATGACACAGGGTTACTCCTATAATTCACCCCTCCACTTT.

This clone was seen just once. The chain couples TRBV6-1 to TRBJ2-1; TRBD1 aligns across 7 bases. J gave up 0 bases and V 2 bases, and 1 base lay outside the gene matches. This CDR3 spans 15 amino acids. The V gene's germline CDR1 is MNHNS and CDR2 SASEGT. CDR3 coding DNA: TGTGCCAGCAGTGAAAGACAGGGCTCCTACAATGAGCAGTTCTTC. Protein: CASSERQGSYNEQFF.

The CDR3 DNA follows: TGTGCCAGCAGCTCGGGACAGGGGCTCTCTGGGGCCAACGTCCTGACTTTC. It yields the protein CASSSGQGLSGANVLTF. The chain carries TRBV5-6 and TRBJ2-6; the match to TRBD1 covers 10 bases. The V segment lost 3 bases and the J segment 0 bases; nucleotides outside the gene matches: 3. The CDR3 covers 17 residues. Germline V lookup: CDR1 SGHDT, CDR2 YYEEEE. The variable domain in full, with the rest retrieved from reference TRBV5-6 and TRBJ2-6, is DAGVTQSPTHLIKTRGQQVTLRCSPKSGHDTVSWYQQALGQGPQFIFQYYEEEERQRGNFPDRFSGHQFPNYSSELNVNALLLGDSALYLCASSSGQGLSGANVLTFGAGSRLTVL.

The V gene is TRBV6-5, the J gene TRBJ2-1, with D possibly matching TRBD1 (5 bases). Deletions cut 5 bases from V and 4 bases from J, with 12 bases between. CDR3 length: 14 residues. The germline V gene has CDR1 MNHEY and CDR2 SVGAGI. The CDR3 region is CASSQDSLYNEQFF. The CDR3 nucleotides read TGTGCCAGCAGTCAAGACAGCTTATACAATGAGCAGTTCTTC.

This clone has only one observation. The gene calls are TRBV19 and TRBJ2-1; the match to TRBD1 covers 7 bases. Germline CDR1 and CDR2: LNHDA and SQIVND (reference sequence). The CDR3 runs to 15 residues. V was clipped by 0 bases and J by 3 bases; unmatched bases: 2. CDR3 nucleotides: TGTGCCAGTAGTATAGAAGGACAGGTCTACAATGAGCAGTTCTTC. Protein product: CASSIEGQVYNEQFF. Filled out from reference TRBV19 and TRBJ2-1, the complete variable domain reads DGGITQSPKYLFRKEGQNVTLSCEQNLNHDAMYWYRQDPGQGLRLIYYSQIVNDFQKGDIAEGYSVSREKKESFPLTVTSAQKNPTAFYLCASSIEGQVYNEQFFGPGTRLTVL.

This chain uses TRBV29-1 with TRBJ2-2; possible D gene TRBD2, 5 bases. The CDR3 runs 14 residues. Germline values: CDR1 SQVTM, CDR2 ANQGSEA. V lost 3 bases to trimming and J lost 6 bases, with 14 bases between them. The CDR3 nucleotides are TGCAGCGTTGAGGCCGGGAAGGAGGCCGGGGAGCTGTTTTTT. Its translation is CSVEAGKEAGELFF.

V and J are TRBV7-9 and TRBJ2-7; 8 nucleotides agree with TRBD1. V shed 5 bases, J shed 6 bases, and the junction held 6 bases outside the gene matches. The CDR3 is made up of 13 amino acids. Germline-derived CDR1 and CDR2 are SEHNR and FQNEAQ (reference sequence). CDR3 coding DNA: TGTGCCAGCAGCCGTGGACAGGGTAGCGAGCAGTACTTC. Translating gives CASSRGQGSEQYF.

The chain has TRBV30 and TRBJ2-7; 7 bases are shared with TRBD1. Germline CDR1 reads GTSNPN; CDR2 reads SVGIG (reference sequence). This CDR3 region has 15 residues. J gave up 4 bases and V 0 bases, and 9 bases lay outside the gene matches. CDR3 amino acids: CAWSVLIGGEYEQYF. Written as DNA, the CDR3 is TGTGCCTGGAGTGTACTTATAGGGGGCGAGTACGAGCAGTACTTC.

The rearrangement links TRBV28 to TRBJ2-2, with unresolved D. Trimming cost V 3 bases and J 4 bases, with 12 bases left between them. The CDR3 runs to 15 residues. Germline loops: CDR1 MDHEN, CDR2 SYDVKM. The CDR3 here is CASSLGLTPTGELFF. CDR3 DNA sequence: TGTGCCAGCAGTTTGGGCTTAACCCCCACCGGGGAGCTGTTTTTT.

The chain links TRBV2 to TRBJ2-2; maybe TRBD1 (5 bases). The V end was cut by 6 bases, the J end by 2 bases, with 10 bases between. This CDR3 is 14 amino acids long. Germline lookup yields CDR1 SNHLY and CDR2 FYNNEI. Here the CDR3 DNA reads TGTGCCAGCAGGCGGACACAAAACACCGGGGAGCTGTTTTTT. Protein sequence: CASRRTQNTGELFF.

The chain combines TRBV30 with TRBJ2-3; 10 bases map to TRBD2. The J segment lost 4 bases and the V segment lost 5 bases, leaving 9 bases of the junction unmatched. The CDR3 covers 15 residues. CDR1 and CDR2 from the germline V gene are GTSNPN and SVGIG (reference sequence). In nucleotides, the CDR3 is TGTGCCTGGTCTTACGGGCTAGCGGGGGCAGATACGCAGTATTTT. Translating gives CAWSYGLAGADTQYF.

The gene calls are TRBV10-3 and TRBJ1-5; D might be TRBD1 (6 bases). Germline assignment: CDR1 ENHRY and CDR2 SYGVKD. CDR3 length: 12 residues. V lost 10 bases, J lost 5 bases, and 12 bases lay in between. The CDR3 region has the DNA TGTGCCACGAGGGGGAGTGATCAGCCCCAGCATTTT. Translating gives CATRGSDQPQHF.

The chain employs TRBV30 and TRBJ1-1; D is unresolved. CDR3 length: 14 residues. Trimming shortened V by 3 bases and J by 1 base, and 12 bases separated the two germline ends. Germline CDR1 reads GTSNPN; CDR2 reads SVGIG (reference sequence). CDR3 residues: CAWSAKKENTEAFF. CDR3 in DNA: TGTGCCTGGAGCGCTAAGAAAGAGAACACTGAAGCTTTCTTT.

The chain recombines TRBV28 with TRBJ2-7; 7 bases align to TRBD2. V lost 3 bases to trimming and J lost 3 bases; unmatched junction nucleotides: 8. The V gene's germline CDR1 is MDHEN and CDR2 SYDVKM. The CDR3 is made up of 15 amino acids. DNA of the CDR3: TGTGCCAGCAGTTTGGGAGGGGTAATGGTCTACGAGCAGTACTTC. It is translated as CASSLGGVMVYEQYF.

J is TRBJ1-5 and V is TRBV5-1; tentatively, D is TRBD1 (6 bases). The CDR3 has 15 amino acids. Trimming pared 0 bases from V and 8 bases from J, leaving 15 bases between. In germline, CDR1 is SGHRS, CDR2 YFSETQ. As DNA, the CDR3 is TGCGCCAGCAGCTTGGCAGGACAGAGTCATGAGCCCCAGCATTTT. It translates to CASSLAGQSHEPQHF. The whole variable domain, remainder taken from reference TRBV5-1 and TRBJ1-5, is KAGVTQTPRYLIKTRGQQVTLSCSPISGHRSVSWYQQTPGQGLQFLFEYFSETQRNKGNFPGRFSGRQFSNSRSEMNVSTLELGDSALYLCASSLAGQSHEPQHFGDGTRLSIL.

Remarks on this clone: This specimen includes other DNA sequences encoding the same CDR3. CDR3 in amino acids: CASSPRTGNYGYTF. CDR3 DNA sequence: TGTGCCAGCAGCCCCAGGACAGGGAACTATGGCTACACCTTC. This chain links TRBV9 with TRBJ1-2; the match to TRBD1 covers 8 bases. Per the germline V gene, CDR1 is SGDLS and CDR2 is YYNGEE. The CDR3 totals 14 residues. V lost 4 bases, J lost 2 bases, and 4 bases stayed unmatched. The full variable domain, in which reference TRBV9 and TRBJ1-2 provide the parts outside the CDR3, is DSGVTQTPKHLITATGQRVTLRCSPRSGDLSVYWYQQSLDQGLQFLIQYYNGEERAKGNILERFSAQQFPDLHSELNLSSLELGDSALYFCASSPRTGNYGYTFGSGTRLTVV.

DNA for the CDR3: TGTGCCAGCAGTTCGGGACACTCACCAGGGGGCTACACCTTC. Translated, it gives CASSSGHSPGGYTF. The rearrangement uses TRBV6-6 and TRBJ1-2; a weak D match, TRBD1 (6 bases). The CDR3 has 14 residues. Germline V gene data show CDR1 as MNHNY and CDR2 as SVGAGI (reference sequence). Trimming removed 4 bases at V and 8 bases at J, with 17 bases between.

Written as DNA, the CDR3 is TGTGCCAGCAGCAAAAAGGGGGCTCGGCACAATGAGCAGTTCTTC. Encoded protein: CASSKKGARHNEQFF. The chain joins TRBV21-1 to TRBJ2-1; the table's D call TRBD1 went unverified against the DNA. TRBV21-1 has pseudogene status. The CDR3 is 15 residues long.

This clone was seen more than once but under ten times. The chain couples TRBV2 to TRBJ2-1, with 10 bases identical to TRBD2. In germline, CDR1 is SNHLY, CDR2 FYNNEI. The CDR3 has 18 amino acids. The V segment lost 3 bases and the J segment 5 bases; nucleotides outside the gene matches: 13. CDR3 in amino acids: CASSDPYLSGGAHNEQFF. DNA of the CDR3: TGTGCCAGCAGTGATCCTTACCTAAGCGGGGGGGCGCACAATGAGCAGTTCTTC. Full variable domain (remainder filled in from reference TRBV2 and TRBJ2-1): EPEVTQTPSHQVTQMGQEVILRCVPISNHLYFYWYRQILGQKVEFLVSFYNNEISEKSEIFDDQFSVERPDGSNFTLKIRSTKLEDSAMYFCASSDPYLSGGAHNEQFFGPGTRLTVL.

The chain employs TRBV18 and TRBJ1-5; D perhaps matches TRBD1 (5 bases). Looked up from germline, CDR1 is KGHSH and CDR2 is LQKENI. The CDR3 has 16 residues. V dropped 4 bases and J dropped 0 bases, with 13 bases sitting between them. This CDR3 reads CASSLGVPTSNQPQHF. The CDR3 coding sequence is TGTGCCAGCTCACTAGGGGTTCCCACTAGCAATCAGCCCCAGCATTTT. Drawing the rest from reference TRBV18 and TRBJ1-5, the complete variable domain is NAGVMQNPRHLVRRRGQEARLRCSPMKGHSHVYWYRQLPEEGLKFMVYLQKENIIDESGMPKERFSAEFPKEGPSILRIQQVVRGDSAAYFCASSLGVPTSNQPQHFGDGTRLSIL.